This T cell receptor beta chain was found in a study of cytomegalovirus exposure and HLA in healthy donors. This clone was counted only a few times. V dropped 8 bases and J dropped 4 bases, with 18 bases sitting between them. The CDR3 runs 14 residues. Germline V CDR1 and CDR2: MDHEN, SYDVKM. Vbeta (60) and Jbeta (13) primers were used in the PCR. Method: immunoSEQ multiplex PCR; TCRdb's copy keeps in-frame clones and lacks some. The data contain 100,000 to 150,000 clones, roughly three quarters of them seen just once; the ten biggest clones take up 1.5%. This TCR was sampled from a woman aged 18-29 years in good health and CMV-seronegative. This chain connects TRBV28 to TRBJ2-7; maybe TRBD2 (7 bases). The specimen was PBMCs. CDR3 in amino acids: CASWGGGNAYEQYF. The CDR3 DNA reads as TGTGCCAGCTGGGGCGGGGGCAACGCGTACGAGCAGTACTTC. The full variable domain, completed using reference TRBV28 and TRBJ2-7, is DVKVTQSSRYLVKRTGEKVFLECVQDMDHENMFWYRQDPGLGLRLIYFSYDVKMKEKGDIPEGYSVSREKKERFSLILESASTNQTSMYLCASWGGGNAYEQYFGPGTRLTVT.